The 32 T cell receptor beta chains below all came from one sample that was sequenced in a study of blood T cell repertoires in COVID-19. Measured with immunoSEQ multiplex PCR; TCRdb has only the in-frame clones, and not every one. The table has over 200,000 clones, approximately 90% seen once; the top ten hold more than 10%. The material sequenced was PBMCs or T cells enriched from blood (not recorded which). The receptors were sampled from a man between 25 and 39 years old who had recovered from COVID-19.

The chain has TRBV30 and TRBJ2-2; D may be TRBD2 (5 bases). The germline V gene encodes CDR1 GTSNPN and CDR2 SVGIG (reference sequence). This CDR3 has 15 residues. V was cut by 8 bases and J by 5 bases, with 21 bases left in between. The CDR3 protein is CAGQRGPLRTGELFF. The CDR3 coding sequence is TGTGCCGGGCAGCGCGGGCCTTTACGTACCGGGGAGCTGTTTTTT.

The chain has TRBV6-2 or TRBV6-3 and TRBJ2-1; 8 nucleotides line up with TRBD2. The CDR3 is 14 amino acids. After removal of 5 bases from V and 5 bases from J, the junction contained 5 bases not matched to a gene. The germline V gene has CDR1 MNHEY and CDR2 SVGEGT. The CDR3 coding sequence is TGTGCCAGCAGTAGCGGGGGAAATAACAATGAGCAGTTCTTC. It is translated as CASSSGGNNNEQFF.

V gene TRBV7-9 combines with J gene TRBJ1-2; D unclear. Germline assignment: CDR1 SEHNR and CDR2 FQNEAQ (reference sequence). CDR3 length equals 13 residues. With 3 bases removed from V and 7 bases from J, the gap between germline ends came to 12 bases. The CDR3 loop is CASSFGTSGGYTF. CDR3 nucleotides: TGTGCCAGCAGCTTTGGCACGTCGGGTGGCTACACCTTC. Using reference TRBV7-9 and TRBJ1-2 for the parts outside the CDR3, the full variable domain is DTGVSQNPRHKITKRGQNVTFRCDPISEHNRLYWYRQTLGQGPEFLTYFQNEAQLEKSRLLSDRFSAERPKGSFSTLEIQRTEQGDSAMYLCASSFGTSGGYTFGSGTRLTVV.

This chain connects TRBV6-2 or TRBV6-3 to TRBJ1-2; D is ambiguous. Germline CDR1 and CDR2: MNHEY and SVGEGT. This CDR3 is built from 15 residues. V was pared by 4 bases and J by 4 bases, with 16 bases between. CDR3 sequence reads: CASSFLPSVGYGYTF. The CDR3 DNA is TGTGCCAGCAGTTTCTTACCCTCAGTTGGCTATGGCTACACCTTC.

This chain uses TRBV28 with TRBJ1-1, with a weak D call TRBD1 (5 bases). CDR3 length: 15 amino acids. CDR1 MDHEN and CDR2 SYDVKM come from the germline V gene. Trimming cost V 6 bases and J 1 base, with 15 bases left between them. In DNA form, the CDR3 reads TGTGCCAGCAGACCCCCTAGGGGCCCGAACACTGAAGCTTTCTTT. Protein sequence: CASRPPRGPNTEAFF. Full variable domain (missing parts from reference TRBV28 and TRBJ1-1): DVKVTQSSRYLVKRTGEKVFLECVQDMDHENMFWYRQDPGLGLRLIYFSYDVKMKEKGDIPEGYSVSREKKERFSLILESASTNQTSMYLCASRPPRGPNTEAFFGQGTRLTVV.

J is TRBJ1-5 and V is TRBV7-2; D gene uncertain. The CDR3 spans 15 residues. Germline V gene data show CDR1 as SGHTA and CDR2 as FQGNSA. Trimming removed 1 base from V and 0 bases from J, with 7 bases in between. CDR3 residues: CASSLVAVSNQPQHF. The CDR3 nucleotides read TGTGCCAGCAGCTTAGTGGCAGTTAGCAATCAGCCCCAGCATTTT.

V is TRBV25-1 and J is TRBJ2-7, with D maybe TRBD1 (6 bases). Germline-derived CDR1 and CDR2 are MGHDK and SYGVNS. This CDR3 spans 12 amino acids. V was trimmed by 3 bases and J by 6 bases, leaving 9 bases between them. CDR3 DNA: TGTGCCAGCAGTGACAACAGGGCCGAGCAGTACTTC. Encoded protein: CASSDNRAEQYF.

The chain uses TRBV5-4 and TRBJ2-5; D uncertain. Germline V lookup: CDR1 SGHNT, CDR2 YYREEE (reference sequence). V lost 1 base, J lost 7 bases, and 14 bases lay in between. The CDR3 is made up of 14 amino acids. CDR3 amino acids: CASSLKPQAGTQYF. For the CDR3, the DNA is TGTGCCAGCAGCTTGAAGCCCCAGGCTGGGACCCAGTACTTC. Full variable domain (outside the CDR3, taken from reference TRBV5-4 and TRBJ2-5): ETGVTQSPTHLIKTRGQQVTLRCSSQSGHNTVSWYQQALGQGPQFIFQYYREEENGRGNFPPRFSGLQFPNYSSELNVNALELDDSALYLCASSLKPQAGTQYFGPGTRLLVL.

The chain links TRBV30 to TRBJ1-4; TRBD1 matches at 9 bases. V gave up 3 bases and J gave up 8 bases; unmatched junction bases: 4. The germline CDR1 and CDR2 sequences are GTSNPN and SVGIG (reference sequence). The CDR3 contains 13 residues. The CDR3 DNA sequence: TGTGCCTGGAGAAGACAGGGGGTGGAAAAACTGTTTTTT. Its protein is CAWRRQGVEKLFF.

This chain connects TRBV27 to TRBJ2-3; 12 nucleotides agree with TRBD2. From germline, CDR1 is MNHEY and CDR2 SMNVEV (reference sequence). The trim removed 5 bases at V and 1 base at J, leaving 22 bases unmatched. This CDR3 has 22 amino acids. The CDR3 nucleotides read TGTGCCAGCAGTCAAGTGGTGTTTCTTGGGCTAGCGGGAGGGCCTGGCACAGATACGCAGTATTTT. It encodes CASSQVVFLGLAGGPGTDTQYF.

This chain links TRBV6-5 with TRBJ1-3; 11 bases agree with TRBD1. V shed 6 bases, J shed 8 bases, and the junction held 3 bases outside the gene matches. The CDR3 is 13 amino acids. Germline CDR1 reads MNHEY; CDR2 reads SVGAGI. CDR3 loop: CASSRDRGDTIYF. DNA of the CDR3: TGTGCCAGCAGCCGGGACAGGGGGGACACCATATATTTT.

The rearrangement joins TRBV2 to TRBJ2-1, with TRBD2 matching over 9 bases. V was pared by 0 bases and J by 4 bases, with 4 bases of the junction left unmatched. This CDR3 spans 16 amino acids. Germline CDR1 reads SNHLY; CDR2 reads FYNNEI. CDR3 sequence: CASSEALSGSYNEQFF. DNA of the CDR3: TGTGCCAGCAGTGAAGCGCTTAGCGGGAGTTACAATGAGCAGTTCTTC.

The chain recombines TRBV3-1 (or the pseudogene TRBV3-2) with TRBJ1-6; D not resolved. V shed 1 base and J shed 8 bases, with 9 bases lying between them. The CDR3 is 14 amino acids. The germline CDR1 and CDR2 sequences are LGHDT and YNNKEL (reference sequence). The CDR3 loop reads CASSQGPLDSPLHF. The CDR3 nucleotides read TGTGCCAGCAGCCAAGGTCCCCTCGATTCACCCCTCCACTTT.

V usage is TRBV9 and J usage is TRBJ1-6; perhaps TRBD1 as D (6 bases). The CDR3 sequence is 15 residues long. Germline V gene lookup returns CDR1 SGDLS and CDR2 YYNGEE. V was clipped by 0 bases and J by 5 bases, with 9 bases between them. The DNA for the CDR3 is TGTGCCAGCAGCGTAGTGGGACAAAATAATTCACCCCTCCACTTT. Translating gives CASSVVGQNNSPLHF.

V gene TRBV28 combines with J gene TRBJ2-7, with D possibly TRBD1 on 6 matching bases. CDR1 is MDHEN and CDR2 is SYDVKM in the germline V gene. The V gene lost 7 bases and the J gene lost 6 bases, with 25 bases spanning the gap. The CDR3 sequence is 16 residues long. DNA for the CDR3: TGTGCCAGCAACTCAGAGGGGGTACTGGGCTATATCGAGCAGTACTTC. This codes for CASNSEGVLGYIEQYF.

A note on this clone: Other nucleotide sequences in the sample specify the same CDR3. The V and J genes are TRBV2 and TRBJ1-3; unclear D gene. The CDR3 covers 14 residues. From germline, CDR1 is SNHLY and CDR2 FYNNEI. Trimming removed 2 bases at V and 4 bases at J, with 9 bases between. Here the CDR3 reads CASSERTVGNTIYF. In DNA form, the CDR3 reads TGTGCCAGCAGTGAAAGAACAGTGGGAAACACCATATATTTT.

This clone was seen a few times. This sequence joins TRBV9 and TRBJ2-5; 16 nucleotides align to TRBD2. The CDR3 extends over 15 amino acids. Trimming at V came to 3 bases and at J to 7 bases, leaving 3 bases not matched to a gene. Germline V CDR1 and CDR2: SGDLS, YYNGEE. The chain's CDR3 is CASSAGLAGGVTQYF. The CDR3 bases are TGTGCCAGCAGCGCGGGACTAGCGGGGGGGGTGACCCAGTACTTC.

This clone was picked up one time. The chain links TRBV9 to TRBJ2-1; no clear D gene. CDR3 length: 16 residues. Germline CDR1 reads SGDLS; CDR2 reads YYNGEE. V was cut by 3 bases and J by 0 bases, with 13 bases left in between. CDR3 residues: CASSAYLRSSYNEQFF. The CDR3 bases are TGTGCCAGCAGCGCTTATTTGAGGAGCTCCTACAATGAGCAGTTCTTC.

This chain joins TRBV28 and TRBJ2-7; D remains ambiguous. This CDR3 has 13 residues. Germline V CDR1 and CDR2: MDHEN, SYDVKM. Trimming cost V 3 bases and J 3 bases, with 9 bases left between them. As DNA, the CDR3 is TGTGCCAGCAGTTTTCAGGTCCTCTACGAGCAGTACTTC. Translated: CASSFQVLYEQYF.

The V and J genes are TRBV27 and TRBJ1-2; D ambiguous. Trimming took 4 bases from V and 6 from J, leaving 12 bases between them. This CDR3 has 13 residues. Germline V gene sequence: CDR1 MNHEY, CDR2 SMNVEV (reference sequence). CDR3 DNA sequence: TGTGCCAGCAGTTCCAGCGTTCTAAATGGCTACACCTTC. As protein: CASSSSVLNGYTF.

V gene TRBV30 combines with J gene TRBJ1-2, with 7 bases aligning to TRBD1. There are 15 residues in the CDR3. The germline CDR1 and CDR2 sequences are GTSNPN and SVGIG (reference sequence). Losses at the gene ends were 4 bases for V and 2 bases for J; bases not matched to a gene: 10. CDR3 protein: CAWTHPGTANYGYTF. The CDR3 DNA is TGTGCCTGGACCCACCCCGGGACAGCAAACTATGGCTACACCTTC.

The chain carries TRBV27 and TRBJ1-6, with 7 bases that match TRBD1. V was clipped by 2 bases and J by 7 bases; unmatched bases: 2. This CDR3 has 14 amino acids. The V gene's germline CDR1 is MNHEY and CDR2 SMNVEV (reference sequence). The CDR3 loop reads CASSLQGGNSPLHF. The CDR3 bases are TGTGCCAGCAGTTTACAGGGGGGAAATTCACCCCTCCACTTT.

CDR3 loop: CASSQGTGTGHQPQHF. The CDR3 DNA reads TGTGCCAGCAGCCAGGGAACCGGGACAGGGCATCAGCCCCAGCATTTT. This chain joins TRBV4-2 and TRBJ1-5; 9 bases are shared with TRBD1. In germline, CDR1 is LGHNA, CDR2 YNFKEQ. V shed 3 bases, J shed 5 bases, and the junction held 8 bases outside the gene matches. The CDR3 loop spans 16 amino acids.

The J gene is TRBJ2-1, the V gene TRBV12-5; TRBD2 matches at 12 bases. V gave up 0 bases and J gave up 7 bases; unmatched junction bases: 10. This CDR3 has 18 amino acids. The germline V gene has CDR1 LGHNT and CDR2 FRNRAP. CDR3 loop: CASGLVLGIGTSGNEQFF. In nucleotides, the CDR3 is TGTGCTAGTGGTTTGGTACTAGGGATCGGGACTAGCGGGAATGAGCAGTTCTTC.

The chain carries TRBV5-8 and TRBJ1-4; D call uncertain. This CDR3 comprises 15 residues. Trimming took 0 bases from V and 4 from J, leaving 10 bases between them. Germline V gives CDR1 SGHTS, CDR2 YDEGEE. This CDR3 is CASSLESGSNEKLFF. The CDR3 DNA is TGTGCCAGCAGCTTGGAGTCCGGGAGTAATGAAAAACTGTTTTTT.

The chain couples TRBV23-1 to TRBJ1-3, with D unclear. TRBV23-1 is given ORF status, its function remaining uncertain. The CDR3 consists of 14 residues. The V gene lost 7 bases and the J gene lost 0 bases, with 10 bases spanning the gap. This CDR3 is CASITGDSGNTIYF. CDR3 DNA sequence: TGCGCCAGCATTACCGGGGACTCTGGAAACACCATATATTTT.

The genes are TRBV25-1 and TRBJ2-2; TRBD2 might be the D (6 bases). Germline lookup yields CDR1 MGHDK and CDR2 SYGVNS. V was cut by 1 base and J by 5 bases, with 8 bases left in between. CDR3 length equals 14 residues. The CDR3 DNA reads TGTGCCAGCAGTGAATTTGGGAGGACCGGGGAGCTGTTTTTT. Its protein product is CASSEFGRTGELFF.

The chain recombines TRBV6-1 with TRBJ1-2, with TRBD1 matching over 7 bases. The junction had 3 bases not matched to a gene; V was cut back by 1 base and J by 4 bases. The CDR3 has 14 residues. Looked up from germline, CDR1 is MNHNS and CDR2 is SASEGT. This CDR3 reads CASSEGQGFYGYTF. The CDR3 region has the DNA TGTGCCAGCAGTGAAGGACAGGGCTTCTATGGCTACACCTTC.

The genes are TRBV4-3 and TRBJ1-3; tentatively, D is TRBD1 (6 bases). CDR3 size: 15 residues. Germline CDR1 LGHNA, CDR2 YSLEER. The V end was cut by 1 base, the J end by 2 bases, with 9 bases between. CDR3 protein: CASSQGHRAGNTIYF. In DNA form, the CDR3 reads TGCGCCAGCAGCCAAGGCCACAGGGCTGGAAACACCATATATTTT.

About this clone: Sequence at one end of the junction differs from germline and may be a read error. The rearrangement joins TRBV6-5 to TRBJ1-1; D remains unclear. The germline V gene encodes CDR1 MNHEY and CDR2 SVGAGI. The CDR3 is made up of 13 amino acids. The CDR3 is CASRGGQNPEAFF. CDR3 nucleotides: TGTGCCAGCCGGGGAGGGCAGAACCCTGAAGCTTTCTTT.

The DNA of the CDR3 is TGTGCCAGCAGCCCCAGCTACGAGCAGTACTTC. Protein product: CASSPSYEQYF. The genes are TRBV7-9 and TRBJ2-7; the D is unclear. Trimming stripped 5 bases from V and 3 bases from J, with 5 bases between. Germline lookup yields CDR1 SEHNR and CDR2 FQNEAQ (reference sequence). This CDR3 spans 11 amino acids.

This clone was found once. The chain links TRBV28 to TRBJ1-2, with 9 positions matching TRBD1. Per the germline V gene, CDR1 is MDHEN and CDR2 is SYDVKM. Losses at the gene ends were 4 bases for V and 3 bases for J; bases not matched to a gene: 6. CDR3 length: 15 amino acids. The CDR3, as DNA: TGTGCCAGCAGTTCGCCTACAGGGGGCGACTATGGCTACACCTTC. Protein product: CASSSPTGGDYGYTF.